These T cell receptor beta chains were read from a single sample in a study of blood T cell repertoires in COVID-19. Assay: immunoSEQ multiplex PCR; the TCRdb copy retains only in-frame clones and omits some. The repertoire includes some 140,000 clones, about 90% of them detected once, and around 2.3% sits in the top ten. Material for sequencing was peripheral blood. Receptor source: a man aged 50 to 59 with active COVID-19. Both conserved end residues are part of each CDR3. Fields, in order: J gene, D gene, clone size, V gene, CDR3 protein, CDR3 DNA. A D gene is named only where the DNA matches it firmly. Clone size, where shown, is once, few, many, or a class for clones that have expanded.

J gene: TRBJ2-7
D gene: TRBD1
clone size: -
V gene: TRBV6-6
CDR3 protein: CASSYAGTGIDEQYF
CDR3 DNA: TGTGCCAGCAGTTACGCGGGGACAGGGATCGACGAGCAGTACTTC

J gene: TRBJ1-2
D gene: -
clone size: -
V gene: TRBV4-1
CDR3 protein: CASSQDAGRGYTF
CDR3 DNA: TGCGCCAGCAGCCAAGATGCGGGGCGTGGCTACACCTTC

J gene: TRBJ1-1
D gene: -
clone size: -
V gene: TRBV3-1/TRBV3-2
CDR3 protein: CASSPFGTNTEAFF
CDR3 DNA: TGTGCCAGCAGCCCCTTCGGGACAAACACTGAAGCTTTCTTT

J gene: TRBJ2-7
D gene: TRBD2
clone size: -
V gene: TRBV7-9
CDR3 protein: CASSWRGAYEQYF
CDR3 DNA: TGTGCCAGCAGCTGGCGGGGGGCCTACGAGCAGTACTTC

J gene: TRBJ2-6
D gene: TRBD2
clone size: -
V gene: TRBV5-5
CDR3 protein: CASSAGGGGANVLTF
CDR3 DNA: TGTGCCAGCAGCGCGGGAGGAGGGGGGGCCAACGTCCTGACTTTC

J gene: TRBJ1-3
D gene: -
clone size: -
V gene: TRBV29-1
CDR3 protein: CSVTDRNTIYF
CDR3 DNA: TGCAGCGTTACAGACCGAAACACCATATATTTT

J gene: TRBJ2-7
D gene: -
clone size: few
V gene: TRBV6-2/TRBV6-3
CDR3 protein: CASSYSPYGGSYEQYF
CDR3 DNA: TGTGCCAGCAGTTACTCGCCATACGGGGGCTCCTACGAGCAGTACTTC

J gene: TRBJ1-2
D gene: -
clone size: once
V gene: TRBV6-5
CDR3 protein: CATRIVVAPWGYTF
CDR3 DNA: TGTGCCACCCGAATCGTAGTAGCACCTTGGGGCTACACCTTC

J gene: TRBJ2-1
D gene: -
clone size: -
V gene: TRBV6-6
CDR3 protein: CASSSGGPERNEQFF
CDR3 DNA: TGTGCCAGCAGCTCCGGGGGGCCCGAGAGGAATGAGCAGTTCTTC

J gene: TRBJ2-3
D gene: -
clone size: -
V gene: TRBV29-1
CDR3 protein: CSVEERTRHTDTQYF
CDR3 DNA: TGCAGCGTTGAGGAAAGGACACGGCACACAGATACGCAGTATTTT

J gene: TRBJ1-2
D gene: -
clone size: -
V gene: TRBV27
CDR3 protein: CASSSTGVGGYTF
CDR3 DNA: TGTGCCAGCAGTTCCACAGGAGTGGGTGGCTACACCTTC

J gene: TRBJ1-5
D gene: -
clone size: -
V gene: TRBV4-3
CDR3 protein: CASSQTRQINQPQHF
CDR3 DNA: TGCGCCAGCAGCCAAACGCGACAGATCAATCAGCCCCAGCATTTT

J gene: TRBJ1-5
D gene: -
clone size: once
V gene: TRBV5-5
CDR3 protein: CASSLNEFQPQHF
CDR3 DNA: TGTGCCAGCAGCCTGAATGAGTTTCAGCCCCAGCATTTT

J gene: TRBJ1-4
D gene: -
clone size: -
V gene: TRBV20-1
CDR3 protein: CSASSPLRDATNEKLFF
CDR3 DNA: TGCAGTGCTAGTAGCCCCCTCAGGGATGCAACTAATGAAAAACTGTTTTTT

J gene: TRBJ2-7
D gene: -
clone size: -
V gene: TRBV5-1
CDR3 protein: CASSSTTGPNYEQYF
CDR3 DNA: TGCGCCAGCAGCTCAACCACAGGACCCAACTACGAGCAGTACTTC

J gene: TRBJ2-6
D gene: -
clone size: once
V gene: TRBV6-6
CDR3 protein: CASSYSLLANVLTF
CDR3 DNA: TGTGCCAGCAGTTACTCTCTCTTGGCCAACGTCCTGACTTTC

J gene: TRBJ1-1
D gene: TRBD1
clone size: -
V gene: TRBV4-3
CDR3 protein: CASSQERQGNTEAFF
CDR3 DNA: TGCGCCAGCAGCCAAGAGAGACAGGGGAACACTGAAGCTTTCTTT

J gene: TRBJ2-7
D gene: -
clone size: -
V gene: TRBV4-2
CDR3 protein: CASSQDLSAGSPYEQYF
CDR3 DNA: TGTGCCAGCAGCCAAGATTTGTCAGCGGGCAGTCCCTACGAGCAGTACTTC

J gene: TRBJ2-3
D gene: TRBD2
clone size: once
V gene: TRBV7-7
CDR3 protein: CASSSKGLAGAQYF
CDR3 DNA: TGTGCCAGCAGTTCAAAAGGGCTAGCGGGGGCGCAGTATTTT

J gene: TRBJ1-4
D gene: -
clone size: -
V gene: TRBV4-3
CDR3 protein: CASSQDRADLLFF
CDR3 DNA: TGCGCCAGCAGCCAAGATAGAGCGGATTTATTGTTTTTT

J gene: TRBJ1-2
D gene: TRBD1
clone size: -
V gene: TRBV9
CDR3 protein: CASSVAPRAQGATGYTF
CDR3 DNA: TGTGCCAGCAGCGTAGCTCCCAGGGCGCAGGGGGCAACTGGCTACACCTTC

J gene: TRBJ1-5
D gene: -
clone size: once
V gene: TRBV11-2
CDR3 protein: CASSLGIGRGAQPQHF
CDR3 DNA: TGTGCCAGCAGCTTAGGGATCGGCAGGGGAGCACAGCCCCAGCATTTT

J gene: TRBJ1-6
D gene: -
clone size: -
V gene: TRBV5-1
CDR3 protein: CASSYGGGPTNSPLHF
CDR3 DNA: TGCGCCAGCAGCTACGGCGGGGGGCCGACTAATTCACCCCTCCACTTT

J gene: TRBJ2-4
D gene: -
clone size: -
V gene: TRBV6-2/TRBV6-3
CDR3 protein: CASSLRAQAKNIQYF
CDR3 DNA: TGTGCCAGCAGTTTGAGGGCCCAAGCCAAAAACATTCAGTACTTC

J gene: TRBJ1-5
D gene: -
clone size: -
V gene: TRBV6-5
CDR3 protein: CASGGGANNQPQHF
CDR3 DNA: TGTGCCAGCGGGGGGGGTGCCAACAATCAGCCCCAGCATTTT

J gene: TRBJ2-6
D gene: -
clone size: once
V gene: TRBV30
CDR3 protein: CACPRRGSGANVLTF
CDR3 DNA: TGTGCCTGTCCGAGGAGGGGCTCTGGGGCCAACGTCCTGACTTTC

J gene: TRBJ2-1
D gene: TRBD1
clone size: -
V gene: TRBV7-2
CDR3 protein: CASSLGGGHMRNEQFF
CDR3 DNA: TGTGCCAGCAGCTTAGGAGGGGGCCATATGCGGAATGAGCAGTTCTTC

J gene: TRBJ2-4
D gene: -
clone size: -
V gene: TRBV24-1
CDR3 protein: CATSQGTKNIQYF
CDR3 DNA: TGTGCCACCAGTCAGGGGACCAAAAACATTCAGTACTTC

J gene: TRBJ1-2
D gene: TRBD1
clone size: -
V gene: TRBV3-1/TRBV3-2
CDR3 protein: CASSQELRTGPYGYTF
CDR3 DNA: TGTGCCAGCAGCCAAGAATTGAGGACAGGGCCCTATGGCTACACCTTC

J gene: TRBJ1-2
D gene: -
clone size: few
V gene: TRBV7-9
CDR3 protein: CASSLASQEWQGMDYGYTF
CDR3 DNA: TGTGCCAGCAGCTTAGCAAGTCAAGAGTGGCAGGGGATGGACTATGGCTACACCTTC

J gene: TRBJ2-1
D gene: -
clone size: -
V gene: TRBV7-3
CDR3 protein: CASSQRPSYSYNEQFF
CDR3 DNA: TGTGCCAGCAGCCAGAGGCCCAGTTACTCCTACAATGAGCAGTTCTTC

J gene: TRBJ1-5
D gene: -
clone size: -
V gene: TRBV7-8
CDR3 protein: CASSLSPDYSNQPQHF
CDR3 DNA: TGTGCCAGCAGCTTAAGCCCAGACTATAGCAATCAGCCCCAGCATTTT

J gene: TRBJ1-4
D gene: -
clone size: -
V gene: TRBV29-1
CDR3 protein: CSVEDLGGRLWGGNEKLFF
CDR3 DNA: TGCAGCGTTGAAGATCTTGGCGGGAGGCTCTGGGGTGGTAATGAAAAACTGTTTTTT

J gene: TRBJ2-2
D gene: -
clone size: -
V gene: TRBV7-9
CDR3 protein: CASSPQLAIGELFF
CDR3 DNA: TGTGCCAGCAGCCCTCAACTAGCTATCGGGGAGCTGTTTTTT

J gene: TRBJ2-1
D gene: -
clone size: -
V gene: TRBV7-5
CDR3 protein: CARSSPGGMGSEQFF
CDR3 DNA: TGTGCCAGAAGCTCCCCGGGGGGCATGGGCAGTGAGCAGTTCTTC

J gene: TRBJ2-2
D gene: -
clone size: -
V gene: TRBV19
CDR3 protein: CASSIDSQRTLHQRELFF
CDR3 DNA: TGTGCCAGTAGTATAGATTCCCAGCGAACTCTCCATCAGCGGGAGCTGTTTTTT

J gene: TRBJ1-2
D gene: -
clone size: few
V gene: TRBV5-6
CDR3 protein: CASSLAKTVYGYTF
CDR3 DNA: TGTGCCAGCAGCTTGGCGAAAACTGTTTATGGCTACACCTTC

J gene: TRBJ2-2
D gene: -
clone size: -
V gene: TRBV27
CDR3 protein: CASSSSPPGINTGELFF
CDR3 DNA: TGTGCCAGCAGTTCATCACCCCCGGGAATTAACACCGGGGAGCTGTTTTTT

J gene: TRBJ2-1
D gene: -
clone size: -
V gene: TRBV18
CDR3 protein: CASSPPEGLDEQFF
CDR3 DNA: TGTGCCAGCTCACCACCGGAGGGGCTCGATGAGCAGTTCTTC

J gene: TRBJ1-1
D gene: -
clone size: -
V gene: TRBV2
CDR3 protein: CASSVRGQNTEAFF
CDR3 DNA: TGTGCCAGCAGTGTTCGTGGACAGAACACTGAAGCTTTCTTT

J gene: TRBJ2-1
D gene: TRBD2
clone size: -
V gene: TRBV18
CDR3 protein: CASSRTSRIYEQFF
CDR3 DNA: TGTGCCAGCTCGCGGACTAGCAGGATCTATGAGCAGTTCTTC

J gene: TRBJ2-4
D gene: -
clone size: -
V gene: TRBV23-1
CDR3 protein: CASSQYGGPAAKNIQYF
CDR3 DNA: TGCGCCAGCAGTCAATACGGAGGGCCGGCAGCCAAAAACATTCAGTACTTC

J gene: TRBJ2-7
D gene: TRBD1
clone size: -
V gene: TRBV6-2/TRBV6-3
CDR3 protein: CASSSRQGTFEQYF
CDR3 DNA: TGTGCCAGCAGCAGTAGACAGGGAACTTTCGAGCAGTACTTC

J gene: TRBJ2-7
D gene: -
clone size: -
V gene: TRBV6-5
CDR3 protein: CASSPVGGWEQYF
CDR3 DNA: TGTGCCAGCAGTCCCGTGGGGGGTTGGGAGCAGTACTTC

J gene: TRBJ1-5
D gene: -
clone size: -
V gene: TRBV6-6
CDR3 protein: CASSQGTDQGQPQHF
CDR3 DNA: TGTGCCAGCAGCCAAGGGACCGATCAGGGGCAGCCCCAGCATTTT

J gene: TRBJ1-1
D gene: -
clone size: -
V gene: TRBV14
CDR3 protein: CASSPLERNTEAFF
CDR3 DNA: TGTGCCAGCAGCCCCCTAGAACGGAACACTGAAGCTTTCTTT

J gene: TRBJ2-7
D gene: -
clone size: -
V gene: TRBV5-1
CDR3 protein: CASSRDSGGEQYF
CDR3 DNA: TGCGCCAGCAGCAGGGACTCCGGGGGCGAGCAGTACTTC

J gene: TRBJ2-3
D gene: TRBD2
clone size: -
V gene: TRBV6-1
CDR3 protein: CASSEAPLAGFLDTQYF
CDR3 DNA: TGTGCCAGCAGTGAAGCGCCACTAGCGGGGTTCCTAGATACGCAGTATTTT

J gene: TRBJ2-3
D gene: -
clone size: -
V gene: TRBV20-1
CDR3 protein: CSAWGGGVQYF
CDR3 DNA: TGCAGTGCCTGGGGGGGCGGCGTGCAGTATTTT

J gene: TRBJ1-6
D gene: TRBD1
clone size: many
V gene: TRBV30
CDR3 protein: CAWGAGQGGSPLHF
CDR3 DNA: TGTGCCTGGGGGGCCGGACAGGGGGGTTCACCCCTCCACTTT